This T cell receptor beta chain was obtained from a study of blood T cell repertoires in COVID-19. At the level of the study: COVID-19 samples from acute and convalescent phases originated in the United States, Italy and Spain.

Germline CDR1 and CDR2: SGDLS and YYNGEE. The trim removed 4 bases at V and 1 base at J, leaving 8 bases unmatched. The CDR3 spans 18 residues. TCRdb's copy holds only in-frame clones and misses some; the assay was immunoSEQ multiplex PCR. The data contain roughly 160,000 clones, approximately 85% of them singletons. The V and J genes are TRBV9 and TRBJ2-3; 14 bases map to TRBD2. The TCR originated in a man between 40 and 49 years old with acute or convalescent COVID-19. The sample comprised peripheral blood. The CDR3 reads CASSPGLAGGMRTDTQYF. CDR3 in DNA: TGTGCCAGCAGCCCTGGACTAGCGGGGGGCATGCGCACAGATACGCAGTATTTT.